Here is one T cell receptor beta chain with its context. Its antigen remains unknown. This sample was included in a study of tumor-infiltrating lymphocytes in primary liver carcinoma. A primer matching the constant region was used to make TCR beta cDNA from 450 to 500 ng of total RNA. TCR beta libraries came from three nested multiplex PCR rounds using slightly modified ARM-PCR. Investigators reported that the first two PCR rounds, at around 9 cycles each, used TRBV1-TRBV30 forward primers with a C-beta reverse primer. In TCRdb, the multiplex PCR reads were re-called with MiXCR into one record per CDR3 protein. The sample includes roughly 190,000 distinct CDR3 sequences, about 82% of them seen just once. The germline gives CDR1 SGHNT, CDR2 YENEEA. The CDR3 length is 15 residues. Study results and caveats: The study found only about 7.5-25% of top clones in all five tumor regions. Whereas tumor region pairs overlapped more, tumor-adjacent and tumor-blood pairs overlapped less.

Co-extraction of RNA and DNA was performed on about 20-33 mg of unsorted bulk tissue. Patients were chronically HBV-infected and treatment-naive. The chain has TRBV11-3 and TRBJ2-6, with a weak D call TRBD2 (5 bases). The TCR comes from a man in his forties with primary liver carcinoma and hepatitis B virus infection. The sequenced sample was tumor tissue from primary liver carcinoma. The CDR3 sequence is CDTQRPRTEANVLTF. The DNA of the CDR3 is TGTGACACCCAGCGGCCGCGCACTGAGGCCAACGTCCTGACTTTC.